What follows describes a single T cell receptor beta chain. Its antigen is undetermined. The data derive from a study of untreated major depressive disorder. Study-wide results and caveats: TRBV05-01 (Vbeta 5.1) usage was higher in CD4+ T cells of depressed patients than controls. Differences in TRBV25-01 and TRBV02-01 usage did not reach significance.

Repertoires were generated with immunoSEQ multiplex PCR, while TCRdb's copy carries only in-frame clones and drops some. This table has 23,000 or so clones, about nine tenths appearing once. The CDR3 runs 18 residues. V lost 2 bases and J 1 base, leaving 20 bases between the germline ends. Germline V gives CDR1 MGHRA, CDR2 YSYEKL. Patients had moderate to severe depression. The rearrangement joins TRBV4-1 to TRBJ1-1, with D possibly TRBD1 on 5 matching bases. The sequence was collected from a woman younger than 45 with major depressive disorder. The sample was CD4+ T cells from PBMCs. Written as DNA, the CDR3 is TGCGCCAGCAGCCAATTCAATCCTCGGGTTGGGGGGAACACTGAAGCTTTCTTT. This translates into CASSQFNPRVGGNTEAFF.